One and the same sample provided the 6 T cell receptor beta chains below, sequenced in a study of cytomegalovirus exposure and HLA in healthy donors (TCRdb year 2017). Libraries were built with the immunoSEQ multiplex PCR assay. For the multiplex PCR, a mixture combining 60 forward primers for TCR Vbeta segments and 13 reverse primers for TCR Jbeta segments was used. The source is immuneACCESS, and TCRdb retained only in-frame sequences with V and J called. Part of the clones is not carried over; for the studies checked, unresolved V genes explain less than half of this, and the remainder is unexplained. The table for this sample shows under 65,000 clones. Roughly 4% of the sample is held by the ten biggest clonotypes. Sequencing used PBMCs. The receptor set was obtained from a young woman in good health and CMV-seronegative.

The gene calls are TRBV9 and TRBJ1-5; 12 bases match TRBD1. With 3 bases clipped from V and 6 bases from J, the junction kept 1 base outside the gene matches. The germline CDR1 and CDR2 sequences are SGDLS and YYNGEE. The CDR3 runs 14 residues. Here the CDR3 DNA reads TGTGCCAGCAGCGGGGACAGGGGGCTTCAGCCCCAGCATTTT. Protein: CASSGDRGLQPQHF.

This CDR3 is CASSEEGPGYRGFEETQYF. The CDR3 nucleotides are TGTGCCAGCAGTGAAGAGGGGCCCGGGTACAGGGGGTTCGAAGAGACCCAGTACTTC. V usage is TRBV6-1 and J usage is TRBJ2-5, with 8 positions matching TRBD1. The CDR3 loop spans 19 amino acids. Per the germline V gene, CDR1 is MNHNS and CDR2 is SASEGT. With V trimmed by 1 base and J by 3 bases, 16 bases remained unmatched.

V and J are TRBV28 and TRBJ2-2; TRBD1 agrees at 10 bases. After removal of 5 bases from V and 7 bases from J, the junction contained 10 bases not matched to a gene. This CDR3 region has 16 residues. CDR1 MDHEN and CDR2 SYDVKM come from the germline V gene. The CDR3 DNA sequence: TGTGCCAGCAGTCTATCGGGACAGGGGATGGGCGGGGAGCTGTTTTTT. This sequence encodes CASSLSGQGMGGELFF.

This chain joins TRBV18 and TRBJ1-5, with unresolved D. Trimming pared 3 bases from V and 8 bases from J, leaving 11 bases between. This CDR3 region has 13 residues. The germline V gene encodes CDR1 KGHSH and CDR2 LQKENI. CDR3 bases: TGTGCCAGCTCACCCAATTTGGGCGAGCCCCAGCATTTT. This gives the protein CASSPNLGEPQHF.

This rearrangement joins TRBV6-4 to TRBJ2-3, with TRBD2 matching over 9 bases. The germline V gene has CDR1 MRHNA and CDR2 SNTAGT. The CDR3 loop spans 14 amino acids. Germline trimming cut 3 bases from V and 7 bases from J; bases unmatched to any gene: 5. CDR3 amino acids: CASSEIAGENTQYF. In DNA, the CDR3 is TGTGCCAGCAGTGAGATAGCGGGGGAAAATACGCAGTATTTT.

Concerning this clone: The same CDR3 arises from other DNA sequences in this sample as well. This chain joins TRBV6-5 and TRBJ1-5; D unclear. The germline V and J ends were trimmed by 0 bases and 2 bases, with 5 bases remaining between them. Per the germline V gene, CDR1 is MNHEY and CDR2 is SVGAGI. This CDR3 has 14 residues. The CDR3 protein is CASSYSRGNQPQHF. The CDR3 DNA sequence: TGTGCCAGCAGTTACTCGAGAGGCAATCAGCCCCAGCATTTT.